This T cell receptor beta chain originates from a study of T cell responses to AZD1222 COVID-19 vaccine. Germline CDR1 is MNHEY and CDR2 is SVGEGT. The CDR3 has 11 amino acids. The ends were cut back, 6 bases at V and 6 bases at J, with 9 bases in the middle. Here immunoSEQ multiplex PCR was the method, and the copy in TCRdb shows in-frame clones only, minus some. The data hold over 110,000 clones, with roughly 92% observed a single time. The input for sequencing was peripheral blood, taken 28 days after the second AZD1222 dose. This chain connects TRBV6-2 or TRBV6-3 to TRBJ2-7; D gene uncertain. The TCR comes from an adult who received the AZD1222 COVID-19 vaccine. CDR3 loop: CASSKGVEQYF. The CDR3 region has the DNA TGTGCCAGCAGCAAGGGCGTCGAGCAGTACTTC.